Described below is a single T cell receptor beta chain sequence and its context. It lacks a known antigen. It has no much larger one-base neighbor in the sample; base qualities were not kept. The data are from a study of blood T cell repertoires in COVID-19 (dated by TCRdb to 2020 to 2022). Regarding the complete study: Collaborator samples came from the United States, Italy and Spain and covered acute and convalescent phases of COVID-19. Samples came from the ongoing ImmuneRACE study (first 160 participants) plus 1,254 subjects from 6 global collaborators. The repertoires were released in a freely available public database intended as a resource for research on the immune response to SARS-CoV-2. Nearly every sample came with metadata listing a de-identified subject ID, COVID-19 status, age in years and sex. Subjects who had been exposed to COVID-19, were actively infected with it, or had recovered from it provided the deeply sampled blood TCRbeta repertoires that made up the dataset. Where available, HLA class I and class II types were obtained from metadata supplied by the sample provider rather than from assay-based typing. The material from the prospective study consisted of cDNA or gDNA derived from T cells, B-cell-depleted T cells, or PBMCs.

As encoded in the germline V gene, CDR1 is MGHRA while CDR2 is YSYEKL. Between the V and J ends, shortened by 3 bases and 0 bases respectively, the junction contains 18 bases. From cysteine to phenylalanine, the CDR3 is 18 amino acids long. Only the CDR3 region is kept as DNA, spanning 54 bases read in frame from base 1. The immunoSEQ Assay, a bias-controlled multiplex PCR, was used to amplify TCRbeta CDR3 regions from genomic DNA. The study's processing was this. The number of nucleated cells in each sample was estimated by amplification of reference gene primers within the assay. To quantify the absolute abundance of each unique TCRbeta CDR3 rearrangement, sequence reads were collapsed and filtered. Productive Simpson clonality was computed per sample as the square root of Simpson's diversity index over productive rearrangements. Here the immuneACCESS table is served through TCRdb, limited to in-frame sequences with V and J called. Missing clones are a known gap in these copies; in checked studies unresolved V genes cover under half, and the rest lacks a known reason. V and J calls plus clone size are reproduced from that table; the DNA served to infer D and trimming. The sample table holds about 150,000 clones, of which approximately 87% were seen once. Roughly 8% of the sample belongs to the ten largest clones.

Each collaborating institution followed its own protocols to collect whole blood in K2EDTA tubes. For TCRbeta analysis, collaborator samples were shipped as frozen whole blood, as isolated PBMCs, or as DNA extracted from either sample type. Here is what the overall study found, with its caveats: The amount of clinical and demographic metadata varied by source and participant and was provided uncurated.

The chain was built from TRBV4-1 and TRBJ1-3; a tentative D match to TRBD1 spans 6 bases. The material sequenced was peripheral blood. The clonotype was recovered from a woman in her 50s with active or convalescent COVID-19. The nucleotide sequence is TGCGCCAGCAGCCACCTTCCGACAGGACAAAGCTCTGGAAACACCATATATTTT. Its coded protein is CASSHLPTGQSSGNTIYF.